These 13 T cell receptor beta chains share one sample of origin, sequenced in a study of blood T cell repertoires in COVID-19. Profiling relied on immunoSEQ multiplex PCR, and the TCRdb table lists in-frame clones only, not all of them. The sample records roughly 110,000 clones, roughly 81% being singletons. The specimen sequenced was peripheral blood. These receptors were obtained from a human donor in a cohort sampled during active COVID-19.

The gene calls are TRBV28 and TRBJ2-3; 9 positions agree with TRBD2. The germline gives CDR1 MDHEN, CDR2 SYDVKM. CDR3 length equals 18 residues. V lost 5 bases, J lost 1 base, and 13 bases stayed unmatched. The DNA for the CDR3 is TGTGCCAGCAGTACAACACTAGCGGGCGGACCGGGCACAGATACGCAGTATTTT. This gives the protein CASSTTLAGGPGTDTQYF.

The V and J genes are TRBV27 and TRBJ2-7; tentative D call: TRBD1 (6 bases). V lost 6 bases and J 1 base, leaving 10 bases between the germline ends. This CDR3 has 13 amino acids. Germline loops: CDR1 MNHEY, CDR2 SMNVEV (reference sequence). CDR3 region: CASSPGQSYEQYF. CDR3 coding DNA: TGTGCCAGCAGCCCTGGACAGTCCTACGAGCAGTACTTC.

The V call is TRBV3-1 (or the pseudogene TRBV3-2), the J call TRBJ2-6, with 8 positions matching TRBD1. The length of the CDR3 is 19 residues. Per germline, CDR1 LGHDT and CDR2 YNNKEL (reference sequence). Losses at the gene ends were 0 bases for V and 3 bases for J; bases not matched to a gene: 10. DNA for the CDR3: TGTGCCAGCAGCCAAGATATCCGGACAGGGTCTTTTGGGGCCAACGTCCTGACTTTC. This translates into CASSQDIRTGSFGANVLTF.

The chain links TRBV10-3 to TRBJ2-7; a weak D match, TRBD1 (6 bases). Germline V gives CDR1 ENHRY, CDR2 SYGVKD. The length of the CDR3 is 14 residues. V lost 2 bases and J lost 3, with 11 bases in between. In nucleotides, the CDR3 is TGTGCCATCAGTGAGAGGGGGTCGAGCTACGAGCAGTACTTC. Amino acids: CAISERGSSYEQYF.

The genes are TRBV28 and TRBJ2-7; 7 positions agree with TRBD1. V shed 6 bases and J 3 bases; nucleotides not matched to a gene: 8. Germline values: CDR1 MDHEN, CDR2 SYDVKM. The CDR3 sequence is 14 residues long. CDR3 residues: CASSPSGTDYEQYF. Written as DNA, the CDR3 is TGTGCCAGCAGCCCCTCCGGGACAGACTACGAGCAGTACTTC. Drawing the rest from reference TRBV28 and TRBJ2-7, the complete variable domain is DVKVTQSSRYLVKRTGEKVFLECVQDMDHENMFWYRQDPGLGLRLIYFSYDVKMKEKGDIPEGYSVSREKKERFSLILESASTNQTSMYLCASSPSGTDYEQYFGPGTRLTVT.

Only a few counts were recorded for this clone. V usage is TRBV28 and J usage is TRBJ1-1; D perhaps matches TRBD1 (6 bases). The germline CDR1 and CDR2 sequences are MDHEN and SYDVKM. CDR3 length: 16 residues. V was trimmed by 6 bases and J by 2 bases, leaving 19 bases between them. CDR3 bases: TGTGCCAGCAGACCTCCTTTTGGGGGCAAAAACACTGAAGCTTTCTTT. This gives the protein CASRPPFGGKNTEAFF.

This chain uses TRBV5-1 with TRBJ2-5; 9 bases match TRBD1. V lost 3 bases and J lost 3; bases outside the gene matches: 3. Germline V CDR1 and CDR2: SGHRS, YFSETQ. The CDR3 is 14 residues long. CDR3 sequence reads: CASSSGQGKETQYF. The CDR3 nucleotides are TGCGCCAGCAGCTCGGGACAGGGAAAAGAGACCCAGTACTTC.

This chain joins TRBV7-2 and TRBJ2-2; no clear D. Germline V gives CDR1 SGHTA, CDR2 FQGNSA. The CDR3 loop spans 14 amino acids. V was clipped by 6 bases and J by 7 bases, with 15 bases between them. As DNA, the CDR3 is TGTGCCAGCAGTCGTGACCCGACGGGCGGGGAGCTGTTTTTT. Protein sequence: CASSRDPTGGELFF.

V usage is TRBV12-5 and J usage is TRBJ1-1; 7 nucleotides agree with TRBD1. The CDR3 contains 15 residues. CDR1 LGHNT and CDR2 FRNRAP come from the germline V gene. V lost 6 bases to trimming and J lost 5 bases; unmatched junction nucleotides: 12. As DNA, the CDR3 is TGTGCTAGTGGCCAAGCCACAGGGGTAGGTACTGAAGCTTTCTTT. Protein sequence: CASGQATGVGTEAFF.

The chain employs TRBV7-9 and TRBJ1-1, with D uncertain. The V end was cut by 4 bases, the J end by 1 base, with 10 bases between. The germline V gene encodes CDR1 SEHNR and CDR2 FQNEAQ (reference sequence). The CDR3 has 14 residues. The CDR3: CASSSRRGNTEAFF. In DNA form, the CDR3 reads TGTGCCAGCAGCTCTAGACGGGGGAACACTGAAGCTTTCTTT.

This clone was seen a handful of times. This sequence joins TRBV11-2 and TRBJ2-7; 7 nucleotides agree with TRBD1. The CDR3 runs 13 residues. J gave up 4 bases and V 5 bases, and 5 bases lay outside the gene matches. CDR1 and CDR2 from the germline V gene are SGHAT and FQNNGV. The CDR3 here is CASSHGQDYEQYF. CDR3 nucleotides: TGTGCCAGCAGCCATGGACAGGATTACGAGCAGTACTTC. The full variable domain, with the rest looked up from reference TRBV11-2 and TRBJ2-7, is EAGVAQSPRYKIIEKRQSVAFWCNPISGHATLYWYQQILGQGPKLLIQFQNNGVVDDSQLPKDRFSAERLKGVDSTLKIQPAKLEDSAVYLCASSHGQDYEQYFGPGTRLTVT.

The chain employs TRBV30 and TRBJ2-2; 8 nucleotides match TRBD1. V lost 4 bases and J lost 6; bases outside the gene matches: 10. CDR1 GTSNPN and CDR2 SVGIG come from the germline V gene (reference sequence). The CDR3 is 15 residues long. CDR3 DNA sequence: TGTGCCTGGAACCGAGGGACAGGTTTATCCGGGGAGCTGTTTTTT. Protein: CAWNRGTGLSGELFF.

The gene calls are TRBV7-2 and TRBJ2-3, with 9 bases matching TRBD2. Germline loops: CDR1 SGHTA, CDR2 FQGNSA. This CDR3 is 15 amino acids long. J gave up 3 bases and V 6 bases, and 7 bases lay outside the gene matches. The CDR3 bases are TGTGCCAGCAGTCCCAGCGGGAGGAGAACAGATACGCAGTATTTT. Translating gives CASSPSGRRTDTQYF.